The 23 T cell receptor beta chains reported below all come from one sample, sequenced in a study of T cell clonality in common variable immunodeficiency. Sequencing used immunoSEQ multiplex PCR; TCRdb keeps in-frame clones, though not all of them. The counts give under 45,000 clones, none of them seen only once; roughly a tenth is held by the top ten. The sequencing sample was made of peripheral blood mononuclear cells. Receptor source: a person aged 18 to 75 in good health.

This clone was seen repeatedly, ten times or more. The read finishes 3 residues shy of the CDR3 end, and the germline J gene is used to complete it. V is TRBV5-1 and J is TRBJ2-5; TRBD1 matches 8 bases. Germline V gives CDR1 SGHRS, CDR2 YFSETQ. With 3 bases clipped from V and 5 bases from J, the junction kept 9 bases outside the gene matches. CDR3 length equals 15 residues. This CDR3 reads CASSSGQGTYETQYF. Partial CDR3 DNA: TGCGCCAGCAGCTCCGGACAGGGAACGTATGAGACC. The full variable domain, rest sourced from reference TRBV5-1 and TRBJ2-5, is KAGVTQTPRYLIKTRGQQVTLSCSPISGHRSVSWYQQTPGQGLQFLFEYFSETQRNKGNFPGRFSGRQFSNSRSEMNVSTLELGDSALYLCASSSGQGTYETQYFGPGTRLLVL.

This clone was seen ten or more times. The CDR3 protein is CASSIGATGGSGQPQHF. CDR3 bases read: TGTGCCAGTAGTATAGGTGCAACAGGGGGCTCGGGGCAGCCC. The V gene is TRBV19, the J gene TRBJ1-5; 9 nucleotides line up with TRBD1. The read halts 3 residues ahead of the CDR3 end, with the missing end drawn from the germline J gene. The V gene end was trimmed by 1 base and the J gene end by 7 bases; junction bases not matched to a gene: 11. The CDR3 extends over 17 amino acids. In germline, CDR1 is LNHDA, CDR2 SQIVND (reference sequence).

In its sample, this clone was seen a few times. The missing CDR3 end, 3 residues past where the read stops, is filled in from the germline J gene. The genes are TRBV7-6 and TRBJ2-2, with a possible D match to TRBD1 (5 bases). Germline V gives CDR1 SGHVS, CDR2 FNYEAQ. The CDR3 runs to 13 residues. The covered CDR3 bases are TGTGCCAGCAGCTTAGGTCAGGGCTTAGAG. Its protein product is CASSLGQGLE. From start to end, the CDR3 is CASSLGQGLELFF.

This clone was observed many times. The read comes to an end 3 residues before the CDR3 does, leaving the germline J gene to fill in the end. The V call is TRBV5-5, the J call TRBJ1-2; TRBD1 might be the D (6 bases). Trimming stripped 4 bases from V and 7 bases from J, with 20 bases between. Germline V gene data show CDR1 as SGHKS and CDR2 as YYEKEE (reference sequence). The length of the CDR3 is 15 residues. The CDR3 sequence is CASSPLAGASGGYTF. Incomplete CDR3 DNA: TGTGCCAGCAGCCCCCTGGCGGGGGCCTCTGGTGGC.

This clone was seen at least ten times. Coverage ceases 3 residues before the CDR3 finishes, and the germline J gene fills in the end. This chain links TRBV10-2 with TRBJ2-5, with 8 bases aligning to TRBD2. Unmatched junction bases numbered 5, after V lost 4 bases and J lost 1 base. The CDR3 totals 15 residues. The germline V gene encodes CDR1 WSHSY and CDR2 SAAADI. The CDR3: CASSALTSGQETQYF. Incomplete CDR3 DNA: TGCGCCAGCAGTGCCCTTACTAGCGGCCAAGAGACC.

This clone was recorded many times. Read coverage stops 3 residues before the CDR3 terminus; the germline J gene supplies the remainder. V and J are TRBV20-1 and TRBJ2-5, with 8 bases that match TRBD1. V was pared by 4 bases and J by 3 bases, with 4 bases of the junction left unmatched. Germline V gene lookup returns CDR1 DFQATT and CDR2 SNEGSKA (reference sequence). The CDR3 sequence is 13 residues long. CDR3 protein: CSATLTGEETQYF. Incomplete CDR3 DNA: TGCAGTGCTACACTGACAGGGGAAGAGACC.

This clone occurred many times. The read ends 3 residues early relative to the CDR3; the germline J gene fills the gap. This chain joins TRBV6-1 and TRBJ2-1; 11 nucleotides agree with TRBD2. CDR3 length: 15 amino acids. The germline V gene encodes CDR1 MNHNS and CDR2 SASEGT. After removal of 3 bases from V and 4 bases from J, the junction contained 2 bases not matched to a gene. This CDR3 is CASSEGLADYNEQFF. CDR3 DNA, as far as it was read: TGTGCCAGCAGTGAGGGACTAGCGGATTACAATGAG.

This clone occurred many times. The read ends 3 residues before the CDR3 terminus; that terminus is restored from the germline J gene. The gene calls are TRBV5-1 and TRBJ1-1; maybe TRBD1 (6 bases). The CDR3 extends over 15 amino acids. Germline V CDR1 and CDR2: SGHRS, YFSETQ. The V end lost 0 bases, the J end lost 0 bases, and 9 bases lay between the germline ends. CDR3 DNA, as far as it was read: TGCGCCAGCAGCTTGGAGAGGGGGATGAACACTGAA. This gives the protein CASSLERGMNTE. The full-length CDR3 reads as CASSLERGMNTEAFF. The full variable domain, completed using reference TRBV5-1 and TRBJ1-1, is KAGVTQTPRYLIKTRGQQVTLSCSPISGHRSVSWYQQTPGQGLQFLFEYFSETQRNKGNFPGRFSGRQFSNSRSEMNVSTLELGDSALYLCASSLERGMNTEAFFGQGTRLTVV.

This clone came up many times. The CDR3 end falls 3 residues outside the read, so it is completed with the germline J gene. The gene calls are TRBV5-1 and TRBJ1-1; TRBD1 is a possible D gene (6 bases). This CDR3 is 13 amino acids long. Between the trimmed V and J ends, which lost 4 bases and 1 base, there was a span of 8 bases. Germline CDR1 is SGHRS and CDR2 is YFSETQ. CDR3 DNA, as far as it was read: TGCGCCAGCAGCAAGGGACAGAACACTGAA. Translated, it gives CASSKGQNTE. The entire CDR3 reads CASSKGQNTEAFF.

This clone showed up many times. With the read ending 3 residues before the CDR3 end, the germline J gene is used to fill in that end. This chain joins TRBV5-1 and TRBJ2-1, with D possibly TRBD2 on 6 matching bases. V was pared by 3 bases and J by 5 bases, with 15 bases between. Per germline, CDR1 SGHRS and CDR2 YFSETQ. The CDR3 runs 15 residues. CDR3 sequence: CASSSGTGVHNEQFF. The sequenced CDR3 bases are TGCGCCAGCAGCTCCGGGACTGGAGTCCACAATGAG.

At least ten counts were recorded for this clone. The read ends 3 residues early relative to the CDR3; the germline J gene fills the gap. This chain joins TRBV27 and TRBJ2-1, with D hard to call. Trimming left V 6 bases short and J 5 bases short, with 8 bases between. This CDR3 comprises 12 residues. CDR1 and CDR2 (germline): MNHEY, SMNVEV (reference sequence). CDR3 DNA, as far as it was read: TGTGCCAGCAGCCCACAGAACAATGAG. Residues: CASSPQNNE. The entire CDR3 is CASSPQNNEQFF.

This clone was observed a handful of times. The read terminates 3 residues before the CDR3 end, so the remaining end is supplied by the germline J gene. This chain links TRBV20-1 with TRBJ2-7, with TRBD2 matching over 8 bases. V shed 3 bases, J shed 5 bases, and the junction held 12 bases outside the gene matches. CDR3 length: 15 amino acids. Looked up from germline, CDR1 is DFQATT and CDR2 is SNEGSKA (reference sequence). The DNA read from the CDR3 is TGCAGTGCTAGGGGTTTAGCGGGATCGCTTCACGAG. Translated, it gives CSARGLAGSLHE. The entire CDR3 is CSARGLAGSLHEQYF.

At least ten counts were recorded for this clone. The read is 3 residues too short to cover the CDR3 end, so that end is filled in from the germline J gene. The chain combines TRBV5-1 with TRBJ1-1, with TRBD1 identical over 8 bases. The germline V gene has CDR1 SGHRS and CDR2 YFSETQ. Trimming at V came to 4 bases and at J to 1 base, leaving 6 bases not matched to a gene. CDR3 length: 15 residues. This CDR3 reads CASSGRQGRNTEAFF. CDR3 bases read: TGCGCCAGCAGCGGGCGACAGGGGCGGAACACTGAA.

In this sample, this clone turned up many times. The CDR3 end is not reached by the read, which stops 3 residues before it; the germline J gene fills it in. The chain recombines TRBV4-2 with TRBJ1-2; 9 nucleotides align to TRBD1. The CDR3 runs 16 residues. V was clipped by 0 bases and J by 2 bases; unmatched bases: 4. Germline V gives CDR1 LGHNA, CDR2 YNFKEQ. The CDR3 bases that were read are TGTGCCAGCAGCCAAGATCGAGGACAGGGGAACTATGGC. Residues: CASSQDRGQGNYG. The entire CDR3 is CASSQDRGQGNYGYTF.

This clone has a count of ten or more. The read falls 3 residues short of the CDR3 end, and the missing part is taken from the germline J gene. V and J are TRBV20-1 and TRBJ2-5, with TRBD1 matching 9 bases. V dropped 6 bases and J dropped 5; count of bases not matched to a gene: 10. CDR3 size: 14 residues. CDR1 and CDR2 (germline): DFQATT, SNEGSKA (reference sequence). CDR3 in amino acids: CSATKGTGRETQYF. CDR3 bases read: TGCAGTGCCACAAAAGGGACAGGGCGGGAGACC.

This clone was counted many times. The CDR3 extends 3 residues past the end of the read, so its final part is completed from the germline J gene. The chain carries TRBV18 and TRBJ2-6; 8 nucleotides agree with TRBD1. Germline CDR1 reads KGHSH; CDR2 reads LQKENI. With 3 bases clipped from V and 0 bases from J, the junction kept 4 bases outside the gene matches. This CDR3 comprises 17 residues. CDR3 loop: CASSPTGGYSGANVLTF. Incomplete CDR3 DNA: TGTGCCAGCTCACCCACAGGGGGTTACTCTGGGGCCAACGTC.

This clone was counted many times. At one end, the junction sequence differs from germline, possibly due to a read error. The read stops 3 residues short of the end of the CDR3; the missing end is completed from the germline J gene. The chain joins TRBV15 to TRBJ2-7, with 7 bases that match TRBD1. The CDR3 consists of 15 residues. Per the germline V gene, CDR1 is LNHNV and CDR2 is YYDKDF (reference sequence). This chain's CDR3 is CATRRGGNQNPEQYF. Partial CDR3 DNA: TGTGCCACCAGGAGAGGGGGCAATCAGAACCCCGAG.

This clone was counted ten times or more. The missing CDR3 end, 3 residues past where the read stops, is filled in from the germline J gene. The rearrangement links TRBV20-1 to TRBJ2-5; 7 bases are a match to TRBD2. V gave up 2 bases and J gave up 4 bases; unmatched junction bases: 7. The V gene's germline CDR1 is DFQATT and CDR2 SNEGSKA (reference sequence). The CDR3 is made up of 14 amino acids. CDR3 amino acids: CSARKGGRGETQYF. The CDR3 DNA, read in part, is TGCAGTGCTAGAAAAGGTGGGAGGGGAGAGACC.

This clone has a count of ten or more. Coverage ceases 3 residues before the CDR3 finishes, and the germline J gene fills in the end. Other DNA sequences in the sample encode the same CDR3. The chain joins TRBV5-6 to TRBJ1-5, with a tentative D call TRBD1 (6 bases). CDR1 and CDR2 (germline): SGHDT, YYEEEE. V was shortened by 3 bases and J by 0 bases, with 10 bases between the two germline ends. The CDR3 length is 15 residues. The CDR3 loop is CASSWGPDSNQPQHF. Incomplete CDR3 DNA: TGTGCCAGCAGCTGGGGGCCGGATAGCAATCAGCCC.

This clone was seen more than once but under ten times. The read is 3 residues too short to cover the CDR3 end, so that end is filled in from the germline J gene. V and J are TRBV14 and TRBJ2-7, with D uncertain. Trimming removed 1 base from V and 1 base from J, with 5 bases in between. The length of the CDR3 is 13 residues. CDR1 and CDR2 from the germline V gene are SGHDN and FVKESK. The covered CDR3 bases are TGTGCCAGCAGCCAAGTTATTTCCTACGAG. It specifies CASSQVISYE. The entire CDR3 protein is CASSQVISYEQYF.

This clone was recorded at least ten times. The read comes to an end 3 residues before the CDR3 does, leaving the germline J gene to fill in the end. The chain couples TRBV5-6 to TRBJ2-3; D perhaps matches TRBD1 (6 bases). CDR3 size: 15 residues. The germline V gene encodes CDR1 SGHDT and CDR2 YYEEEE. The chain's CDR3 is CASSLRQADQETQYF. CDR3 bases read: TGTGCCAGCAGCTTAAGACAGGCTGATCAAGAGACG.

This clone has a count of ten or more. The read finishes 3 residues shy of the CDR3 end, and the germline J gene is used to complete it. The rearrangement uses TRBV28 and TRBJ1-6; D remains unclear. CDR1 is MDHEN, CDR2 SYDVKM, per germline. V lost 7 bases to trimming and J lost 7 bases, with 11 bases between them. The CDR3 totals 13 residues. The sequenced part of the CDR3 DNA is TGTGCCAGCATGACGGCCGGGAATTCACCC. As protein: CASMTAGNSP. The whole CDR3 reads CASMTAGNSPLHF.

In this sample, this clone turned up many times. The CDR3 end lies 3 residues beyond the end of the read and is filled in from the germline J gene. The rearrangement links TRBV19 to TRBJ1-4; 9 bases match TRBD1. Trimming at V came to 6 bases and at J to 0 bases, leaving 5 bases not matched to a gene. Germline V gives CDR1 LNHDA, CDR2 SQIVND (reference sequence). The CDR3 consists of 16 residues. CDR3 protein: CASRPGQGTTNEKLFF. CDR3 bases read: TGTGCCAGTAGGCCGGGACAGGGTACAACTAATGAAAAA. Full variable domain (missing parts from reference TRBV19 and TRBJ1-4): DGGITQSPKYLFRKEGQNVTLSCEQNLNHDAMYWYRQDPGQGLRLIYYSQIVNDFQKGDIAEGYSVSREKKESFPLTVTSAQKNPTAFYLCASRPGQGTTNEKLFFGSGTQLSVL.